This entry is about one T cell receptor (beta chain). This clonotype was picked up a small number of times. Its recognized antigen is unknown. No base qualities exist here, and no much larger clone lies one base off it. This sample stems from a study of CD8 T cells in Susac syndrome (dated by TCRdb to between 2018 and 2020). With respect to the entire study: Repertoire sequencing was used to test whether CD8+ T cell activation and differentiation in Susac syndrome was antigen driven. CD8+ T cell repertoire clonality was compared between around eleven healthy donors, roughly 14 Susac syndrome patients and about 15 multiple sclerosis patients. What the work shows at the level of the full study, not this receptor alone: The TCR sequencing and HLA analysis was acknowledged to have included a relatively small number of individuals.

Peripheral blood CD8+ and CD4+ T cells from healthy donors, Susac syndrome patients and multiple sclerosis patients were profiled using high-throughput TCR beta sequencing. Multiple sclerosis controls were treatment-naive patients with stable or active relapsing-remitting disease fulfilling revised McDonald criteria. Bulk CD8+ and CD4+ T cells were purified magnetically by negative isolation, whereas CD8+ TEMRA cells were enriched by FACS. Blood was drawn into EDTA tubes, processed within 24 hours, and PBMCs were isolated by density gradient centrifugation. PBMCs intended for TCR sequencing were cryopreserved in liquid nitrogen and were subsequently thawed in a 37 degrees C water bath. A purity of at least 90% was achieved for sorted or isolated CD4+, CD8+ and CD8+ TEMRA cells. CDR1 and CDR2 (MNHNS, SASEGT) derive from the germline V gene. Spanning cysteine to phenylalanine, the CDR3 consists of 15 amino acids. Just CDR3 DNA is preserved here, 45 bases in frame from base 1. V has 4 bases trimmed and J has 4 bases trimmed; junction bases matching no gene number 5.

RNA was extracted with the RNeasy kit and roughly 0.45 to 1 ug was reverse transcribed using random hexamers. The immunoSEQ multiplex PCR assay, which covers 54 Vbeta and 13 Jbeta segments, was used to amplify TCR beta CDR3 regions. To correct PCR amplification bias, a synthetic template baseline was used for both primer optimization and computational correction. On the study's bioinformatics: Reads were annotated to V, D and J genes according to IMGT and were analyzed with immunoSEQ Analyzer, with only productive sequences retained. Clonality was computed as one minus Shannon entropy normalized by log2 of the number of productive unique sequences. For each patient and control, public and private clones were evaluated among the 100 most prevalent clones. A clone was defined as Susac-specific if it was absent from the healthy and MS cohorts, from roughly 1,000 published viral clones and from other ImmuneACCESS disease sequences. The public reads were run again by TCRdb, first through fastp at Q25 and then through MiXCR, and only productive beta chains were kept. Rows with one shared CDR3 protein collapse into an entry with the most common genes and DNA. The V and J calls and clone size come from TCRdb's table, not from the authors' own analysis. The sample has around 300,000 distinct CDR3 sequences on record, over 75% of them singletons. Jointly, the top ten make up around 0.18% of the sample.

The sequenced sample consisted of CD8+ T cells from PBMCs. The sequence came from a human donor with multiple sclerosis. The sequence joins TRBV6-1 to TRBJ2-1; TRBD2 lines up with 9 middle nucleotides. The CDR3 reads CASSGTSGSYNEQFF. The sequenced DNA: TGTGCCAGCAGTGGTACTAGCGGGTCGTACAATGAGCAGTTCTTC.